This T cell receptor (beta chain) originates from a study of blood T cell repertoires in COVID-19. Study at large: COVID-19 samples, acute and convalescent, were from the United States, Italy and Spain.

The table came from immunoSEQ multiplex PCR; TCRdb's copy has only in-frame clones and leaves some out. Here the sample spans approximately 90,000 clones, about four fifths being singletons. Losses at the gene ends were 5 bases for V and 4 bases for J; bases not matched to a gene: 10. The length of the CDR3 is 17 residues. CDR1 LGHDT and CDR2 YNNKEL come from the germline V gene (reference sequence). This sequence was found in a woman at least 80 years old with acute or convalescent COVID-19. The specimen sequenced was peripheral blood. This chain uses TRBV3-1 (or the pseudogene TRBV3-2) with TRBJ2-3; 12 bases are shared with TRBD2. CDR3 loop: CASSWDLAGGSSDTQYF. In nucleotides, the CDR3 is TGTGCCAGCAGCTGGGATCTAGCGGGGGGGTCCTCAGATACGCAGTATTTT.